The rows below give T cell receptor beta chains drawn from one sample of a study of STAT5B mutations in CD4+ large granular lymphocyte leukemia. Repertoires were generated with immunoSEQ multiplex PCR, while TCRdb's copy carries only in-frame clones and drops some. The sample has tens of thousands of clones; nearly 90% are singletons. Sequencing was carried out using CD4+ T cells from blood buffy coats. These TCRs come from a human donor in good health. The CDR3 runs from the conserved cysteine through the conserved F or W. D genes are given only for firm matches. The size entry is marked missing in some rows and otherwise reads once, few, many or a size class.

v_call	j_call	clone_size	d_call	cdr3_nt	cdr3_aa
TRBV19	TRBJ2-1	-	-	TGTGCCTGCGGGTTACGCTCCTACAATGAGCAGTTCTTC	CACGLRSYNEQFF
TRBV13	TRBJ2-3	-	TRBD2	TGTGCCAGCAGCTTACTCTCTCTAGCGGACACAGATACGCAGTATTTT	CASSLLSLADTDTQYF
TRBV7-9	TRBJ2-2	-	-	TGTGCCAGCAGCTTAGGGGGTGAAGGGCCCGGGGAGCTGTTTTTT	CASSLGGEGPGELFF
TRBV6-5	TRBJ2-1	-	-	TGTGCCAGCAGTTACAACAGAGACAATGAGCAGTTCTTC	CASSYNRDNEQFF
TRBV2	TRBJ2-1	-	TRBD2	TGTGCCAGCAGGGAGCGGGATTCGTACAATGAGCAGTTCTTC	CASRERDSYNEQFF
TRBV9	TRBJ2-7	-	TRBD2	TGTGCCAGCACCCCCGAAGGGACTAGCGGGGTTTACGAGCAGTACTTC	CASTPEGTSGVYEQYF
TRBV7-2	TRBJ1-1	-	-	TGTGCCAGCAGCTTAGGAGGGGGGGCTACTGAAGCTTTCTTT	CASSLGGGATEAFF
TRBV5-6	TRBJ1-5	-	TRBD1	TGTGCCAGCAGTGCCGGGACAGGGGGCGGATACAATCAGCCCCAGCATTTT	CASSAGTGGGYNQPQHF
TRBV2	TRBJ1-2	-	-	TGTGCCAGCAGCTTACCGGGGCGTAACTATGGCTACACCTTC	CASSLPGRNYGYTF
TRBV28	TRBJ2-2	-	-	TGTGCCAGCTCTCAACCGAACACCGGGGAGCTGTTTTTT	CASSQPNTGELFF
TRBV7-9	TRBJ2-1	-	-	TGTGCCAGCAGCTTAGGAGGGGGGCTCTACAATGAGCAGTTCTTC	CASSLGGGLYNEQFF
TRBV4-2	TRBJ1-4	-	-	TGTGCCAGCAGCCAAGTTGGGCGTCAGGGTGAAAAACTGTTTTTT	CASSQVGRQGEKLFF
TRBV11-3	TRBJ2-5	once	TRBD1	TGTGCCAGCAGCTTAGCCGGGACAGGAGGAGAGACCCAGTACTTC	CASSLAGTGGETQYF
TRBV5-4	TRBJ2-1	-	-	TGTGCCAGCAGCCCTCCCGGGTATTCCTACAATGAGCAGTTCTTC	CASSPPGYSYNEQFF
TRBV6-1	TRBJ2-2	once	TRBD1	TGTGCCAGCAGCGTAACAGGGGTAGAGACCGGGGAGCTGTTTTTT	CASSVTGVETGELFF
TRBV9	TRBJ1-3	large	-	TGTGCCAGCAGCGCAGAAGGCGGAAACACCATATATTTT	CASSAEGGNTIYF
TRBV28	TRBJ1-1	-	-	TGTGCCAGCAGTTCTCCGCCGGTTGAAACTGAAGCTTTCTTT	CASSSPPVETEAFF
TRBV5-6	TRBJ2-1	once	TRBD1	TGTGCCAGCAGCGGGGCCGGGACAGGTCTCAATGAGCAGTTCTTC	CASSGAGTGLNEQFF
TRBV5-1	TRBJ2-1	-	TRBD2	TGCGCCAGCAGCCTGGCTCCGTCTAGCGGGAGTGATGAGCAGTTCTTC	CASSLAPSSGSDEQFF
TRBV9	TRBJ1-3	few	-	TGTGCCAGCAGCGTAGCTACATCGAGGGGGTCAAACACCATATATTTT	CASSVATSRGSNTIYF
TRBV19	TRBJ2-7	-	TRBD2	TGTGCCAGTAGTCCGGGACTAGCGGGAGAGGGGTCCTACGAGCAGTACTTC	CASSPGLAGEGSYEQYF
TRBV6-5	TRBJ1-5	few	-	TGTGCCAGCCGATCTAGCAATCAGCCCCAGCATTTT	CASRSSNQPQHF
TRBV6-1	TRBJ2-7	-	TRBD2	TGTGCCAGCAGGGAAGGAGCGGGAAGGAGGGAGCAGTACTTC	CASREGAGRREQYF
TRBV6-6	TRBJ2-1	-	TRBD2	TGTGCCAGCAGCCCGACTAGCGCCTCCTACAATGAGCAGTTCTTC	CASSPTSASYNEQFF
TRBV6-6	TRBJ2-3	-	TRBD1	TGTGCCAGCAGCCACAGGGGGAGCACAGATACGCAGTATTTT	CASSHRGSTDTQYF
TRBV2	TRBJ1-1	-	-	TGTGCCAGCAGGGTAGTTGGGGAAGGCACTGAAGCTTTCTTT	CASRVVGEGTEAFF
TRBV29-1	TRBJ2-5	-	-	TGCAGCGTGAGTGGGGGGCGAGGAGTACAAGAGACCCAGTACTTC	CSVSGGRGVQETQYF
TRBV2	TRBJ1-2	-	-	TGTGCCAGCAGCCCAACCAGGGGAAAAGATGGCTACACCTTC	CASSPTRGKDGYTF